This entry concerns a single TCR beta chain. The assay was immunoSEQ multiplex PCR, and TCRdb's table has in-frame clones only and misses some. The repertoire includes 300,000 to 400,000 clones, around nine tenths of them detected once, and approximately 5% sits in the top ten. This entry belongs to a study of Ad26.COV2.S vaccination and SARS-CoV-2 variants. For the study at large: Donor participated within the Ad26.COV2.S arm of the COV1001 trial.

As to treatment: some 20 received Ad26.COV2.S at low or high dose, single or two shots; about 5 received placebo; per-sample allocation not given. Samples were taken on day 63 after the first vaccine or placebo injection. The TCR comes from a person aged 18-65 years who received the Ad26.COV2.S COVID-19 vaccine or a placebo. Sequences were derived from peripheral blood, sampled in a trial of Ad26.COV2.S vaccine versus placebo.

The CDR3 coding sequence is TGCAGCGTTGTCCAGGGCCAAGAGACCCAGTACTTC. Protein sequence: CSVVQGQETQYF. The gene calls are TRBV29-1 and TRBJ2-5, with a weak D call TRBD1 (5 bases). With 4 bases removed from V and 1 base from J, the gap between germline ends came to 7 bases. CDR1 and CDR2 from the germline V gene are SQVTM and ANQGSEA. The CDR3 is made up of 12 amino acids.